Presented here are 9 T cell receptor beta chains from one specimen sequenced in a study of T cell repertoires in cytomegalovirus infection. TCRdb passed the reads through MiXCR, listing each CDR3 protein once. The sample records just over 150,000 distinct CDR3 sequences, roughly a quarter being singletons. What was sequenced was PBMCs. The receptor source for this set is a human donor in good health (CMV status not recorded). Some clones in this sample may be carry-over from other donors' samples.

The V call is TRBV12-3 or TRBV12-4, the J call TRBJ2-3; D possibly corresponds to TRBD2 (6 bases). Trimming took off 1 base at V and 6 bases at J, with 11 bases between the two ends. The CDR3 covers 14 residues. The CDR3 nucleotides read TGTGCCAGCAGTTTAGAACCAGGGAGGGATACGCAGTATTTT. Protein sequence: CASSLEPGRDTQYF.

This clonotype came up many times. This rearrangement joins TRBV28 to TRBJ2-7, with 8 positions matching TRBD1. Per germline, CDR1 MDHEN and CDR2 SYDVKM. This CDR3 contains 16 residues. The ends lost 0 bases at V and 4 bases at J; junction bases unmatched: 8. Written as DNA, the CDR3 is TGTGCCAGCAGTTTATGGGACAGGGAGGAGGGGTACGAGCAGTACTTC. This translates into CASSLWDREEGYEQYF.

Written as DNA, the CDR3 is TGTGCCAGCAGTTTCCGGGCCCCCGGACAGTGGAGAAATGAGCAGTTCTTC. This gives the protein CASSFRAPGQWRNEQFF. The J gene is TRBJ2-1, the V gene TRBV27; TRBD1 might be the D (6 bases). The CDR3 length is 17 residues. The V end was cut by 3 bases, the J end by 7 bases, with 22 bases between. Germline values: CDR1 MNHEY, CDR2 SMNVEV (reference sequence).

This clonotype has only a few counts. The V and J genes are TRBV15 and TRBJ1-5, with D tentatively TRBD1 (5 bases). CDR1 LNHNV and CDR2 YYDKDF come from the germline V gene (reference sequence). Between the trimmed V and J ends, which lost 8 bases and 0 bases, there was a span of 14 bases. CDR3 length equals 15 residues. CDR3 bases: TGTGCCACCGCCTATCAGGGTTATAGCAATCAGCCCCAGCATTTT. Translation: CATAYQGYSNQPQHF.

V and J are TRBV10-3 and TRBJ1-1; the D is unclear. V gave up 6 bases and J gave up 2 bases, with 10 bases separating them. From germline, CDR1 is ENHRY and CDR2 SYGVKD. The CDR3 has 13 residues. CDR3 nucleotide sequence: TGTGCCATCAGAGAGGGAGGAAACACTGAAGCTTTCTTT. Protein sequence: CAIREGGNTEAFF.

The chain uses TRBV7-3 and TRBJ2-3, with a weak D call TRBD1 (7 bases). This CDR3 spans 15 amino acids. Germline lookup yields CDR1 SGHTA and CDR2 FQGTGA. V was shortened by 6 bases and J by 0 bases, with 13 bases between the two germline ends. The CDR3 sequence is CASSRQGGSTDTQYF. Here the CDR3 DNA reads TGTGCCAGCAGTCGACAGGGAGGAAGCACAGATACGCAGTATTTT.

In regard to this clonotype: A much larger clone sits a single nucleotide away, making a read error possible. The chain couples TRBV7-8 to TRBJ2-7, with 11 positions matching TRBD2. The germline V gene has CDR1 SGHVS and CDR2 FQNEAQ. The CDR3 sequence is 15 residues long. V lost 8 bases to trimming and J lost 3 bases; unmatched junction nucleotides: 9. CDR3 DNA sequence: TGTGCCAGCGGCAACCCGGGACTAGCGGACTACGAGCAGTACTTC. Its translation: CASGNPGLADYEQYF.

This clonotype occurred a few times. The CDR3 protein is CASSLLRGSSYEQYF. DNA of the CDR3: TGTGCCAGCAGCTTATTACGGGGGAGCTCCTACGAGCAGTACTTC. The rearrangement links TRBV7-9 to TRBJ2-7, with D possibly being TRBD2 (6 bases). The CDR3 runs 15 residues. The V gene's germline CDR1 is SEHNR and CDR2 FQNEAQ (reference sequence). The germline V and J ends were trimmed by 2 bases and 0 bases, with 11 bases remaining between them.

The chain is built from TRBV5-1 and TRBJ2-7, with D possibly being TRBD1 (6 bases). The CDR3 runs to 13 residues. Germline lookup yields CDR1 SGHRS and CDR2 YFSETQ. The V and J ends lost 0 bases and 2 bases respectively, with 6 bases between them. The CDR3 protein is CASSLDRAYEQYF. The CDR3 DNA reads TGCGCCAGCAGCTTGGACAGGGCCTACGAGCAGTACTTC. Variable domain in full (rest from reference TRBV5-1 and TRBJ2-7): KAGVTQTPRYLIKTRGQQVTLSCSPISGHRSVSWYQQTPGQGLQFLFEYFSETQRNKGNFPGRFSGRQFSNSRSEMNVSTLELGDSALYLCASSLDRAYEQYFGPGTRLTVT.